This T cell receptor (beta chain) was recovered during a study of shared clonotypes between healthy human individuals. Sorted-subset replicate PCRs used 200 ng DNA, some 31,000 T cell genomes. Under the authors' procedure: Filtering differed because ImmunoSEQ produced junction-only sequences that carried no quality scores. Generated by immunoSEQ multiplex PCR, the TCRdb table keeps only in-frame clones and is missing some. V, J and clone size are those of that table, while D and trimming were read from the DNA. In the table there are 2,100,000 or so clones, approximately 96% of which are singletons. Deletions cut 5 bases from V and 0 bases from J, with 11 bases between. The germline gives CDR1 SGHAT, CDR2 FQNNGV. This CDR3 has 15 amino acids. Findings of the study overall: A few donors shared around 5.1% of their naive CD4 clonotypes. Specimens sampled were limited to blood, with tissue repertoires likely differing.

Regarding this clone: Its antigen is not identified.

Sequencing was carried out using naive CD4+ T cells sorted from blood. Subset indicated: CD45RA+ positively selected. The clonotype comes from a man younger than 35 in good health. The chain combines TRBV11-2 with TRBJ2-1; D remains unclear. The CDR3 DNA is TGTGCCAGCAGCCCCCGCCTGAGCTCCTACAATGAGCAGTTCTTC. It specifies CASSPRLSSYNEQFF.